This T cell receptor beta chain was identified during a study of shared clonotypes between healthy human individuals. General study findings and limits: It was expected that sequencing depth would affect clonotype sharing among donors.

V lost 10 bases to trimming and J lost 4 bases, with 16 bases between them. Germline V gene data show CDR1 as SGHAT and CDR2 as FQNNGV. CDR3 length: 13 residues. Concerning this clone: Its antigen is not known.

Here immunoSEQ multiplex PCR was the method, and the copy in TCRdb shows in-frame clones only, minus some. The sample contains about 380,000 clones, around 96% of which appear only once. Sequencing used memory CD8+ T cells sorted from blood. Sample subset: CD45RO+ cells pooled with CCR7-negative TemRA cells. The chain joins TRBV11-2 to TRBJ1-2, with no clear D. This TCR came from a man younger than 45 in good health. CDR3 loop: CATPNRQAYGYTF. CDR3 DNA sequence: TGTGCCACTCCTAATCGCCAGGCCTATGGCTACACCTTC.